This T cell receptor (beta chain) was documented in a study of blood T cell repertoires in COVID-19. About the study: From the United States, Italy and Spain came samples of acute and convalescent COVID-19. T cells, B-cell-depleted T cells, or PBMCs supplied cDNA or gDNA.

Repertoires were generated with immunoSEQ multiplex PCR, while TCRdb's copy carries only in-frame clones and drops some. Of around 170,000 clones in the sample, roughly 90% were seen once. Input material: peripheral blood. This TCR was recovered from a man aged 60 to 69 with acute or convalescent COVID-19.

CDR3 nucleotides: TGTGCCAGCACTCAGGGGAACTGGGGCTACACCTTC. Amino acids: CASTQGNWGYTF. This chain joins TRBV6-5 and TRBJ1-2; D might be TRBD1 (6 bases). Trimming took 7 bases from V and 8 from J, leaving 14 bases between them. The CDR3 extends over 12 amino acids. The germline V gene encodes CDR1 MNHEY and CDR2 SVGAGI.